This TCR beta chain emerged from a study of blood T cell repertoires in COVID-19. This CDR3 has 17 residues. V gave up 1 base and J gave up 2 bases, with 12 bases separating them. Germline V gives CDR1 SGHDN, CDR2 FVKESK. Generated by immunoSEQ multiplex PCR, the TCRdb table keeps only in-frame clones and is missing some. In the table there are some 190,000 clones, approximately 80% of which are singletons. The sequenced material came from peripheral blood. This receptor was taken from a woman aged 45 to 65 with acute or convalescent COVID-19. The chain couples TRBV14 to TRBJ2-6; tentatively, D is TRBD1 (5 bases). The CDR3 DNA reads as TGTGCCAGCAGCCAAGTCAAGGGGTCCGCTGGGGCCAACGTCCTGACTTTC. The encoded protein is CASSQVKGSAGANVLTF.